The 9 T cell receptor beta chains given below trace back to one sample, sequenced in a study of T cell repertoires in cytomegalovirus infection. One entry per CDR3 protein results from TCRdb running MiXCR on the reads. Counted here are more than 250,000 distinct CDR3 sequences, around 15% occurring once; the ten biggest clones make up around 8.1%. The sequencing sample was made of PBMCs. Receptors originate from a human donor in good health (CMV status not recorded). Some clones in this sample may be carry-over from other donors' samples.

This clonotype was recorded at least ten times. One end of the junction varies from germline; a read error may be responsible. V and J are TRBV5-1 and TRBJ1-5; D not certain. CDR1 is SGHRS and CDR2 is YFSETQ in the germline V gene. The CDR3 loop spans 15 amino acids. The CDR3 coding sequence is TGTGCCAGCAGCTTAGAGGGAAATAGCAATCAGCCCCAGCATTTT. This translates into CASSLEGNSNQPQHF.

Regarding this clonotype: Just one base apart from a much larger clone, this may be a read error. The rearrangement links TRBV14 to TRBJ2-5; TRBD1 aligns across 8 bases. The CDR3 is 14 residues long. CDR1 and CDR2 (germline): SGHDN, FVKESK. The trim removed 3 bases at V and 9 bases at J, leaving 9 bases unmatched. Here the CDR3 DNA reads TGTGCCAGCAGCCATACAGGGGGGAGGCTGTCCCAGTACTTC. Amino acids: CASSHTGGRLSQYF.

The V call is TRBV23-1, the J call TRBJ2-7; D is undetermined. TRBV23-1 is filed as an ORF, its function uncertain. With 3 bases removed from V and 0 bases from J, the gap between germline ends came to 9 bases. The CDR3 consists of 14 residues. CDR3 region: CASSHNRASYEQYF. In nucleotides, the CDR3 is TGCGCCAGCAGTCATAACCGGGCCTCCTACGAGCAGTACTTC.

This clonotype has a handful of counts. This rearrangement joins TRBV9 to TRBJ2-6, with no clear D. Trimming cost V 6 bases and J 3 bases, with 16 bases left between them. Germline V CDR1 and CDR2: SGDLS, YYNGEE. The CDR3 runs to 16 residues. The CDR3 region has the DNA TGTGCCAGCACCCTGACTCCCCGAGGTGGGGCCAACGTCCTGACTTTC. It specifies CASTLTPRGGANVLTF. The entire variable domain, with the rest obtained from reference TRBV9 and TRBJ2-6, is as follows: DSGVTQTPKHLITATGQRVTLRCSPRSGDLSVYWYQQSLDQGLQFLIQYYNGEERAKGNILERFSAQQFPDLHSELNLSSLELGDSALYFCASTLTPRGGANVLTFGAGSRLTVL.

This chain connects TRBV6-6 to TRBJ2-1, with TRBD1 as a possible D gene (6 bases). This CDR3 is 12 amino acids long. Germline values: CDR1 MNHNY, CDR2 SVGAGI (reference sequence). V dropped 6 bases and J dropped 7 bases, with 10 bases sitting between them. The CDR3 region is CASSYQGNEQFF. The CDR3 DNA follows: TGTGCCAGCAGCTACCAGGGGAATGAGCAGTTCTTC.

This clonotype appeared many times. The chain uses TRBV18 and TRBJ2-1, with 9 bases matching TRBD2. The ends lost 0 bases at V and 2 bases at J; junction bases unmatched: 5. This CDR3 comprises 17 residues. Germline lookup yields CDR1 KGHSH and CDR2 LQKENI. The CDR3 nucleotides are TGTGCCAGCTCACCACCCCCACTAGCGGGCGCCTACAATGAGCAGTTCTTC. This sequence encodes CASSPPPLAGAYNEQFF.

The table lists this clonotype with a few counts. The V call is TRBV20-1, the J call TRBJ2-4, with 10 bases identical to TRBD1. Germline V gene data show CDR1 as DFQATT and CDR2 as SNEGSKA (reference sequence). Losses at the gene ends were 5 bases for V and 6 bases for J; bases not matched to a gene: 10. This CDR3 is built from 15 residues. The CDR3 protein is CSAGPGTGAGNIQYF. CDR3 DNA: TGCAGTGCTGGACCCGGGACAGGGGCGGGAAACATTCAGTACTTC.

The chain is built from TRBV19 and TRBJ2-3; possible D gene TRBD2, 6 bases. CDR1 LNHDA and CDR2 SQIVND come from the germline V gene (reference sequence). CDR3 size: 15 residues. The germline V and J ends were trimmed by 9 bases and 1 base, with 17 bases remaining between them. CDR3 amino acids: CASSRGTYGTDTQYF. The CDR3 DNA reads as TGTGCCAGCTCCCGGGGGACCTACGGCACAGATACGCAGTATTTT.

The chain recombines TRBV20-1 with TRBJ1-5; no clear D gene. Germline V gene sequence: CDR1 DFQATT, CDR2 SNEGSKA (reference sequence). CDR3 size: 12 residues. V gave up 3 bases and J gave up 4 bases, with 7 bases separating them. Written as DNA, the CDR3 is TGCAGTGCTAGTGAGGGAAATCAGCCCCAGCATTTT. Amino acids: CSASEGNQPQHF.